This T cell receptor beta chain was obtained from a study of T-cell memory formation after mild COVID-19. For the study at large: Clustering of TCRs was largely donor specific. Study-level points and caveats: Researchers could not confirm that second-wave clones peaking on day 37 targeted SARS-CoV-2. Pre-infection memory harbored some responding clones, suggesting cross-reactive memory joined.

Using its own MiXCR run on the 5' RACE reads, TCRdb lists one record per CDR3 protein. The sample has just under 350,000 distinct CDR3 sequences, roughly 13% seen once. The table lists this clonotype with a few counts. The antigen remains unidentified. The CDR3 is made up of 14 amino acids. In germline, CDR1 is KGHSH, CDR2 LQKENI. J was trimmed by 4 bases and V by 6 bases; bases with no gene match: 3. This sequence originates from a young man who had mild COVID-19 (a few samples of this study predate the infection). Cell type and time point are not known. The sequenced sample consisted of PBMCs or a T cell subset sorted from them (not recorded which). This chain uses TRBV18 with TRBJ2-3, with 11 bases lining up with TRBD2. CDR3 in DNA: TGTGCCAGCTCGCCGACTAGCGGGGCAGATACGCAGTATTTT. As protein: CASSPTSGADTQYF.